This T cell receptor (beta chain) is drawn from a study of Graves' ophthalmopathy and Graves' hyperthyroidism. Amplification of the TCR beta CDR3 regions used RNA transcripts (as template). First-round RT-PCR with HTBI primers preceded a second-round multiplex PCR. TCRdb analysed the multiplex PCR reads with MiXCR anew, one entry per CDR3 protein. The repertoire has some 370,000 distinct CDR3 sequences, roughly 17% of them found once; the top ten carry 2.4%. This clonotype was counted ten times or more. No ophthalmopathy within 18 months of follow-up signified stable hyperthyroidism. Hyperthyroidism in these 18- to 65-year-old patients was newly diagnosed, lasting under 2 months. Among the exclusions were patients with other autoimmune diseases, uncontrolled infections, pregnancy or lactation. The CDR3 runs 17 residues. CDR1 is MNHEY, CDR2 SMNVEV, per germline (reference sequence). The V end was cut by 2 bases, the J end by 0 bases, with 11 bases between.

Sample: peripheral blood. This rearrangement joins TRBV27 to TRBJ1-6; unclear D gene. This TCR was sampled from an adult woman with stable Graves' hyperthyroidism. The CDR3: CASSLRIPGSYNSPLHF. The DNA of the CDR3 is TGTGCCAGCAGTTTAAGGATACCGGGCTCCTATAATTCACCCCTCCACTTT.